The clone carrying this TCR beta chain was observed a few times. The data derive from a study of Graves' ophthalmopathy and Graves' hyperthyroidism. The TCR beta CDR3 regions underwent amplification from RNA transcripts. After a first-round RT-PCR with HTBI primers, a second-round multiplex PCR was run. TCRdb reanalysed the multiplex PCR reads using MiXCR and keeps one entry per CDR3 protein. The sample carries 650,000 to 900,000 distinct CDR3 sequences, around 40% recorded once. After removal of 4 bases from V and 5 bases from J, the junction contained 11 bases not matched to a gene. The CDR3 sequence is 15 residues long. From germline, CDR1 is SEHNR and CDR2 FQNEAQ (reference sequence).

The chain is built from TRBV7-9 and TRBJ2-7; TRBD1 agrees at 7 bases. The receptor comes from an adult man with Graves' ophthalmopathy. Sequencing was carried out using peripheral blood. The chain's CDR3 is CASSSSGGLRNEQYF. DNA of the CDR3: TGTGCCAGCAGCTCTTCAGGGGGATTGAGGAACGAGCAGTACTTC. Combining the CDR3 with reference TRBV7-9 and TRBJ2-7 gives the whole variable domain DTGVSQNPRHKITKRGQNVTFRCDPISEHNRLYWYRQTLGQGPEFLTYFQNEAQLEKSRLLSDRFSAERPKGSFSTLEIQRTEQGDSAMYLCASSSSGGLRNEQYFGPGTRLTVT.